These 20 T cell receptor beta chains originate from one sample sequenced in a study of high-grade serous ovarian cancer treatment subgroups. The tumor samples were collected prior to definitive surgery or chemotherapy. TCRdb's copy holds only in-frame clones and misses some; the assay was immunoSEQ multiplex PCR. Among about 39,000 clones listed, roughly three quarters were seen once. Sequenced input: tumor tissue. The receptors come from a human donor with high-grade serous ovarian cancer.

The sample holds a few counts of this clone. The chain uses TRBV5-6 and TRBJ2-2; 9 nucleotides align to TRBD2. From germline, CDR1 is SGHDT and CDR2 YYEEEE. The CDR3 is 15 amino acids. Unmatched junction bases numbered 8, after V lost 5 bases and J lost 6 bases. The CDR3 region has the DNA TGTGCCAGCAGACGGCGGGAGGGCGTTGCCGGGGAGCTGTTTTTT. It specifies CASRRREGVAGELFF. The complete variable domain, with remaining parts taken from reference TRBV5-6 and TRBJ2-2, reads DAGVTQSPTHLIKTRGQQVTLRCSPKSGHDTVSWYQQALGQGPQFIFQYYEEEERQRGNFPDRFSGHQFPNYSSELNVNALLLGDSALYLCASRRREGVAGELFFGEGSRLTVL.

This sequence joins TRBV5-6 and TRBJ2-6, with D tentatively TRBD2 (5 bases). Germline assignment: CDR1 SGHDT and CDR2 YYEEEE. The CDR3 has 16 amino acids. V was trimmed by 4 bases and J by 2 bases, leaving 13 bases between them. This CDR3 reads CASSPRGRTGANVLTF. CDR3 nucleotide sequence: TGTGCCAGCAGCCCACGGGGAAGGACTGGGGCCAACGTCCTGACTTTC.

The rearrangement links TRBV28 to TRBJ2-1; the D is unclear. V gave up 4 bases and J gave up 0 bases, with 7 bases separating them. Germline-derived CDR1 and CDR2 are MDHEN and SYDVKM. The CDR3 totals 14 residues. The CDR3 DNA reads TGTGCCAGCAGTTACCAAATCTCCTACAATGAGCAGTTCTTC. Residues: CASSYQISYNEQFF.

The chain is built from TRBV6-5 and TRBJ2-7; possibly TRBD2 for D (6 bases). This CDR3 is built from 11 residues. Germline CDR1 reads MNHEY; CDR2 reads SVGAGI. V dropped 11 bases and J dropped 3 bases, with 11 bases sitting between them. CDR3 sequence (DNA): TGTGCCGCGGGACGCAACTACGAGCAGTACTTC. Translated: CAAGRNYEQYF.

The V gene is TRBV19, the J gene TRBJ2-6, with D possibly TRBD1 on 6 matching bases. This CDR3 is 17 amino acids long. CDR1 and CDR2 (germline): LNHDA, SQIVND (reference sequence). Trimming took off 5 bases at V and 4 bases at J, with 18 bases between the two ends. CDR3 protein: CASSATLRGSGANVLTF. CDR3 sequence (DNA): TGTGCCAGTAGTGCCACCTTAAGGGGGTCCGGGGCCAACGTCCTGACTTTC.

V gene TRBV7-2 combines with J gene TRBJ2-3; maybe TRBD2 (6 bases). CDR3 size: 14 residues. Germline CDR1 SGHTA, CDR2 FQGNSA. V was cut by 6 bases and J by 1 base, with 11 bases left in between. CDR3 sequence: CASSWDLGTDTQYF. The CDR3 DNA reads TGTGCCAGCAGTTGGGACTTAGGCACAGATACGCAGTATTTT.

This chain connects TRBV4-1 to TRBJ1-4, with 9 bases that match TRBD1. Germline V lookup: CDR1 MGHRA, CDR2 YSYEKL. Trimming cost V 0 bases and J 0 bases; bases outside gene matches: 5. This CDR3 is built from 18 residues. The CDR3 loop reads CASSQDTGQGSTNEKLFF. CDR3 nucleotides: TGCGCCAGCAGCCAAGATACGGGACAGGGTTCAACTAATGAAAAACTGTTTTTT.

V gene TRBV5-4 combines with J gene TRBJ1-1, with D maybe TRBD1 (6 bases). Trimming cost V 4 bases and J 1 base, with 8 bases left between them. The germline CDR1 and CDR2 sequences are SGHNT and YYREEE (reference sequence). The CDR3 contains 13 residues. The CDR3 spells CASSQTGNTEAFF. CDR3 in DNA: TGTGCCAGCAGCCAGACAGGGAACACTGAAGCTTTCTTT.

The chain has TRBV28 and TRBJ2-7; D is undetermined. Germline V gene lookup returns CDR1 MDHEN and CDR2 SYDVKM. The CDR3 extends over 12 amino acids. V dropped 7 bases and J dropped 2 bases, with 9 bases sitting between them. Written as DNA, the CDR3 is TGTGCCAGCAACGTCGGAACCTACGAGCAGTACTTC. Translating gives CASNVGTYEQYF. The full variable domain, with the rest looked up from reference TRBV28 and TRBJ2-7, is DVKVTQSSRYLVKRTGEKVFLECVQDMDHENMFWYRQDPGLGLRLIYFSYDVKMKEKGDIPEGYSVSREKKERFSLILESASTNQTSMYLCASNVGTYEQYFGPGTRLTVT.

The chain recombines TRBV5-6 with TRBJ1-6, with D possibly matching TRBD1 (6 bases). V was cut by 9 bases and J by 7 bases, with 14 bases left in between. Per the germline V gene, CDR1 is SGHDT and CDR2 is YYEEEE. This CDR3 spans 13 amino acids. CDR3 DNA: TGTGCCACCCAGACAGGAAGGAATTCACCCCTCCACTTT. It is translated as CATQTGRNSPLHF.

V is TRBV29-1 and J is TRBJ1-1; D perhaps matches TRBD1 (5 bases). V lost 7 bases and J 3 bases, leaving 15 bases between the germline ends. The CDR3 has 13 amino acids. The germline V gene has CDR1 SQVTM and CDR2 ANQGSEA. The CDR3 DNA is TGCAGCGGCAGACGACAGCGGGACACTGAAGCTTTCTTT. This sequence encodes CSGRRQRDTEAFF.

V and J are TRBV15 and TRBJ2-2, with D hard to call. Trimming took 6 bases from V and 3 from J, leaving 5 bases between them. This CDR3 region has 12 residues. Germline V gives CDR1 LNHNV, CDR2 YYDKDF (reference sequence). CDR3: CATSEYTGELFF. The DNA for the CDR3 is TGTGCCACCAGTGAGTACACCGGGGAGCTGTTTTTT.

The V gene is TRBV30, the J gene TRBJ2-6; possibly TRBD2 for D (5 bases). This CDR3 is built from 17 residues. Germline V gene sequence: CDR1 GTSNPN, CDR2 SVGIG (reference sequence). The V gene lost 4 bases and the J gene lost 4 bases, with 20 bases spanning the gap. The CDR3 DNA follows: TGTGCCTGGACCGACGGGGTCCCCACTCTAGGGGCCAACGTCCTGACTTTC. Its translation is CAWTDGVPTLGANVLTF.

The chain links TRBV30 to TRBJ1-1, with D tentatively TRBD1 (5 bases). V lost 4 bases and J lost 4, with 10 bases in between. The V gene's germline CDR1 is GTSNPN and CDR2 SVGIG (reference sequence). The CDR3 has 12 residues. CDR3 loop: CAWNSGPTEAFF. The CDR3 bases are TGTGCCTGGAATTCGGGGCCCACTGAAGCTTTCTTT.

The chain has TRBV27 and TRBJ2-7, with 11 bases matching TRBD2. The V segment lost 5 bases and the J segment 4 bases; nucleotides outside the gene matches: 4. This CDR3 region has 14 residues. Germline V lookup: CDR1 MNHEY, CDR2 SMNVEV (reference sequence). CDR3 sequence reads: CASSPTSGSYEQYF. The CDR3, as DNA: TGTGCCAGCAGTCCAACTAGCGGGAGTTACGAGCAGTACTTC.

J is TRBJ2-7 and V is TRBV4-2, with D maybe TRBD2 (7 bases). The germline V and J ends were trimmed by 4 bases and 2 bases, with 12 bases remaining between them. This CDR3 spans 14 amino acids. Germline lookup yields CDR1 LGHNA and CDR2 YNFKEQ. The CDR3 region has the DNA TGTGCCAGCAGCCTGGGGGAGGGGGCCTACGAGCAGTACTTC. Translation gives CASSLGEGAYEQYF.

The rearrangement uses TRBV11-2 and TRBJ2-3; 9 bases map to TRBD1. CDR3 size: 16 residues. Trimming at V came to 1 base and at J to 2 bases, leaving 4 bases not matched to a gene. Germline CDR1 is SGHAT and CDR2 is FQNNGV. The CDR3 DNA is TGTGCCAGCAGCTTAGGGGGACAGGGTTTCACAGATACGCAGTATTTT. This sequence encodes CASSLGGQGFTDTQYF.

The J gene is TRBJ2-7, the V gene TRBV9; D gene ambiguous. V was clipped by 0 bases and J by 0 bases, with 7 bases between them. The CDR3 is 14 amino acids. CDR1 and CDR2 from the germline V gene are SGDLS and YYNGEE. CDR3: CASSVDPNSYEQYF. The CDR3 nucleotides are TGTGCCAGCAGCGTAGACCCCAACTCCTACGAGCAGTACTTC.

This clone was counted between two and nine times. As the CDR3 is not closed by the conserved phenylalanine or tryptophan, this likely results from a read error. No DNA is shown, since the ends of the CDR3 on it are uncertain; the CDR3 is the one TCRdb lists. The V and J genes are TRBV25-1 and TRBJ1-1. Germline-derived CDR1 and CDR2 are MGHDK and SYGVNS. 11 amino acids form the CDR3, both terminal residues included. This CDR3 is CASSGGVALSL.

The rearrangement joins TRBV19 to TRBJ2-7; 15 bases align to TRBD2. V lost 5 bases, J lost 2 bases, and 16 bases stayed unmatched. The CDR3 has 20 residues. Germline values: CDR1 LNHDA, CDR2 SQIVND (reference sequence). The DNA of the CDR3 is TGTGCCAGTAGTCCTCTTACGGGACTAGCGGGAGGTGGGAAAACCTACGAGCAGTACTTC. Translating gives CASSPLTGLAGGGKTYEQYF.